This T cell receptor (beta chain) is from a study of blood T cell repertoires in COVID-19. Study-wide background: The origin of the acute and convalescent COVID-19 samples was the United States, Italy and Spain. The cDNA or gDNA used as material had been derived from T cells, B-cell-depleted T cells, or PBMCs.

V was cut by 0 bases and J by 13 bases, with 12 bases left in between. Germline V gene lookup returns CDR1 SGHTA and CDR2 FQGNSA. This CDR3 contains 12 residues. Authors' data handling: Reference gene primer amplification in the assay estimated nucleated cell counts. Some clones are missing from TCRdb's copy, which holds only in-frame ones; the method was immunoSEQ multiplex PCR. V and J calls plus clone size are reproduced from that table; the DNA served to infer D and trimming. The sample lists almost 85,000 clones; around four fifths were seen once. Sequences were obtained from peripheral blood. The clonotype was recovered from a man older than 75 with active or convalescent COVID-19. The V and J genes are TRBV7-2 and TRBJ1-2; unclear D gene. The CDR3 loop reads CASSLALGRPTF. The CDR3 DNA reads as TGTGCCAGCAGCTTAGCGTTGGGCAGGCCCACCTTC. Full variable domain (outside the CDR3, taken from reference TRBV7-2 and TRBJ1-2): GAGVSQSPSNKVTEKGKDVELRCDPISGHTALYWYRQSLGQGLEFLIYFQGNSAPDKSGLPSDRFSAERTGGSVSTLTIQRTQQEDSAVYLCASSLALGRPTFGSGTRLTVV.